A single T cell receptor (beta chain) is shown here with its context. The repertoire was sequenced with immunoSEQ multiplex PCR; TCRdb's copy has only in-frame clones and lacks some. The sample records 270,000 or so clones, around 88% being singletons. The source of the sample is a study of blood T cell repertoires in COVID-19. On the study more broadly: T cells, B-cell-depleted T cells, or PBMCs provided the cDNA or gDNA that served as material.

Germline lookup yields CDR1 SGHNT and CDR2 YYREEE (reference sequence). V lost 4 bases and J 4 bases, leaving 17 bases between the germline ends. This CDR3 is built from 16 residues. The source is a man between 35 and 55 years old with acute or convalescent COVID-19. The specimen sequenced was peripheral blood. The V gene is TRBV5-4, the J gene TRBJ2-2, with D possibly TRBD2 on 6 matching bases. CDR3 sequence: CASSVSSVVATGELFF. CDR3 bases: TGTGCCAGCAGCGTATCTAGCGTAGTTGCCACCGGGGAGCTGTTTTTT.